The 24 T cell receptor beta chains given below trace back to one sample, sequenced in a study of blood T cell repertoires in COVID-19. Sequenced by immunoSEQ multiplex PCR; TCRdb stores in-frame clones only, minus some. The data contain 350,000 to 500,000 clones, 88% of them singletons. Sequencing was performed on PBMCs or T cells enriched from blood (not recorded which). These receptors were taken from a woman in her late teens or twenties who had been exposed to COVID-19.

This clone was detected only once. V usage is TRBV5-3 and J usage is TRBJ1-6; D is uncertain. TRBV5-3 is an ORF, and what it does is uncertain. This CDR3 has 12 amino acids. The germline V and J ends were trimmed by 10 bases and 10 bases, with 15 bases remaining between them. The CDR3 coding sequence is TGTGCCCGACGAAGGAGGGAATCACCCCTCCACTTT. It yields the protein CARRRRESPLHF.

The V call is TRBV5-4, the J call TRBJ1-1; 10 bases map to TRBD1. Germline values: CDR1 SGHNT, CDR2 YYREEE (reference sequence). CDR3 length equals 15 residues. V lost 3 bases, J lost 8 bases, and 10 bases stayed unmatched. DNA of the CDR3: TGTGCCAGCAGCTCCCGGGACAGGGGCCCCCCGGAAGCTTTCTTT. Translation: CASSSRDRGPPEAFF. The complete variable domain, with remaining parts taken from reference TRBV5-4 and TRBJ1-1, reads ETGVTQSPTHLIKTRGQQVTLRCSSQSGHNTVSWYQQALGQGPQFIFQYYREEENGRGNFPPRFSGLQFPNYSSELNVNALELDDSALYLCASSSRDRGPPEAFFGQGTRLTVV.

The V call is TRBV19, the J call TRBJ1-6, with 7 nucleotides matching TRBD1. The CDR3 runs 16 residues. Germline V gene data show CDR1 as LNHDA and CDR2 as SQIVND (reference sequence). The V segment lost 5 bases and the J segment 4 bases; nucleotides outside the gene matches: 8. CDR3 DNA sequence: TGTGCCAGTAGTTCCCCCGGGACAGCGTATAATTCACCCCTCCACTTT. This codes for CASSSPGTAYNSPLHF.

This clone appeared once. CDR3 in amino acids: CASSERTGGRNTIYF. As DNA, the CDR3 is TGTGCCAGCAGTGAAAGGACAGGGGGTCGAAACACCATATATTTT. V and J are TRBV6-1 and TRBJ1-3; 10 bases fit TRBD1. The CDR3 runs 15 residues. V lost 2 bases, J lost 5 bases, and 3 bases stayed unmatched. In germline, CDR1 is MNHNS, CDR2 SASEGT.

This clone was counted once. This chain links TRBV6-4 with TRBJ1-3; D is perhaps TRBD1 (5 bases). This CDR3 comprises 15 residues. V was pared by 4 bases and J by 0 bases, with 10 bases between. CDR1 and CDR2 from the germline V gene are MRHNA and SNTAGT. In DNA form, the CDR3 reads TGTGCCAGCAGTGCCCACAGGAGCTCTGGAAACACCATATATTTT. Residues: CASSAHRSSGNTIYF.

The gene calls are TRBV7-2 and TRBJ2-5; 10 nucleotides line up with TRBD2. The junction had 8 bases not matched to a gene; V was cut back by 1 base and J by 6 bases. The germline V gene encodes CDR1 SGHTA and CDR2 FQGNSA. The CDR3 runs 16 residues. CDR3 nucleotides: TGTGCCAGCAGCTTAGGGGCTAGCGGGGGAGGAAAGACCCAGTACTTC. This sequence encodes CASSLGASGGGKTQYF. Based on the CDR3 plus reference TRBV7-2 and TRBJ2-5, the full variable domain is GAGVSQSPSNKVTEKGKDVELRCDPISGHTALYWYRQSLGQGLEFLIYFQGNSAPDKSGLPSDRFSAERTGGSVSTLTIQRTQQEDSAVYLCASSLGASGGGKTQYFGPGTRLLVL.

This CDR3 is CSVWALAENTGELFF. Here the CDR3 DNA reads TGCAGCGTCTGGGCTCTAGCGGAAAACACCGGGGAGCTGTTTTTT. The V and J genes are TRBV29-1 and TRBJ2-2; TRBD2 agrees at 7 bases. This CDR3 spans 15 amino acids. The germline gives CDR1 SQVTM, CDR2 ANQGSEA. Trimming at V came to 6 bases and at J to 2 bases, leaving 9 bases not matched to a gene.

The chain joins TRBV2 to TRBJ2-7; D uncertain. CDR3 size: 15 residues. With 3 bases removed from V and 2 bases from J, the gap between germline ends came to 14 bases. CDR1 is SNHLY and CDR2 is FYNNEI in the germline V gene. The CDR3: CASSDEAQFTYEQYF. CDR3 in DNA: TGTGCCAGCAGTGACGAGGCACAATTCACCTACGAGCAGTACTTC.

J is TRBJ2-1 and V is TRBV11-2, with 12 bases identical to TRBD2. Germline V gives CDR1 SGHAT, CDR2 FQNNGV. V shed 5 bases and J 4 bases; nucleotides not matched to a gene: 12. This CDR3 region has 18 residues. The chain's CDR3 is CASSKLPGLAGPYNEQFF. In DNA, the CDR3 is TGTGCCAGCAGCAAACTCCCGGGACTAGCGGGCCCTTACAATGAGCAGTTCTTC.

The rearrangement joins TRBV28 to TRBJ2-7; D is perhaps TRBD1 (7 bases). Germline lookup yields CDR1 MDHEN and CDR2 SYDVKM. There are 13 residues in the CDR3. Between the trimmed V and J ends, which lost 11 bases and 7 bases, there was a span of 21 bases. The CDR3 sequence: CAGGTATSREQYF. The CDR3 coding sequence is TGTGCCGGGGGGACAGCGACTTCGAGGGAGCAGTACTTC. The variable domain in full, completed from reference TRBV28 and TRBJ2-7, reads DVKVTQSSRYLVKRTGEKVFLECVQDMDHENMFWYRQDPGLGLRLIYFSYDVKMKEKGDIPEGYSVSREKKERFSLILESASTNQTSMYLCAGGTATSREQYFGPGTRLTVT.

V and J are TRBV5-1 and TRBJ2-7; 7 nucleotides align to TRBD1. CDR1 is SGHRS, CDR2 YFSETQ, per germline. The V segment lost 4 bases and the J segment 3 bases; nucleotides outside the gene matches: 10. The CDR3 consists of 15 residues. Here the CDR3 DNA reads TGCGCCAGCAGCATCGGGACAGCTGCATACTACGAGCAGTACTTC. Translation gives CASSIGTAAYYEQYF.

The rearrangement joins TRBV25-1 to TRBJ1-5, with TRBD1 matching over 8 bases. With V trimmed by 8 bases and J by 6 bases, 9 bases remained unmatched. Germline-derived CDR1 and CDR2 are MGHDK and SYGVNS. The CDR3 consists of 14 residues. CDR3 protein: CASAGQGEGQPQHF. Written as DNA, the CDR3 is TGTGCCAGCGCCGGACAGGGCGAGGGTCAGCCCCAGCATTTT.

This chain joins TRBV6-5 and TRBJ2-1; no clear D gene. CDR3 length: 14 residues. Trimming took off 6 bases at V and 5 bases at J, with 14 bases between the two ends. Germline CDR1 MNHEY, CDR2 SVGAGI. In DNA form, the CDR3 reads TGTGCCAGCAGCTCCGGCGGTCGGAACAATGAGCAGTTCTTC. It encodes CASSSGGRNNEQFF.

The chain links TRBV7-2 to TRBJ1-2; 8 bases agree with TRBD1. The CDR3 extends over 14 amino acids. The V gene's germline CDR1 is SGHTA and CDR2 FQGNSA. J lost 6 bases, V lost 1 base, and 4 bases had no gene match. The CDR3 nucleotides read TGTGCCAGCAGCTTAGTGGGACAGGTGGATGGCTACACCTTC. Its translation is CASSLVGQVDGYTF.

V usage is TRBV6-1 and J usage is TRBJ2-3, with 10 bases that match TRBD2. V dropped 2 bases and J dropped 7; count of bases not matched to a gene: 6. This CDR3 is 15 amino acids long. The V gene's germline CDR1 is MNHNS and CDR2 SASEGT. The chain's CDR3 is CASSEILAGGNTQYF. The CDR3 DNA follows: TGTGCCAGCAGTGAAATTTTAGCGGGGGGCAATACGCAGTATTTT.

V and J are TRBV28 and TRBJ1-1; no clear D. V lost 2 bases and J lost 1, with 5 bases in between. Germline V gene data show CDR1 as MDHEN and CDR2 as SYDVKM. The CDR3 has 13 amino acids. The CDR3 region is CASSLPENTEAFF. In DNA, the CDR3 is TGTGCCAGCAGTTTACCAGAGAACACTGAAGCTTTCTTT.

This chain connects TRBV11-2 to TRBJ2-7, with 11 bases identical to TRBD2. Germline V lookup: CDR1 SGHAT, CDR2 FQNNGV. Trimming took 3 bases from V and 6 from J; bases not matched to a gene: 10. The CDR3 consists of 16 residues. The DNA of the CDR3 is TGTGCCAGCAGCTTGACAACTAGCGGGAGAGCCTCCGAGCAGTACTTC. It codes for CASSLTTSGRASEQYF.

The chain links TRBV6-1 to TRBJ2-7; TRBD1 aligns across 8 bases. The CDR3 spans 13 residues. CDR1 is MNHNS, CDR2 SASEGT, per germline. J gave up 9 bases and V 1 base, and 5 bases lay outside the gene matches. CDR3 coding DNA: TGTGCCAGCAGTGAAGGGGGACAGGCGGTGCAGTACTTC. This gives the protein CASSEGGQAVQYF.

CDR3 loop: CASSLEQGLSTEAFF. The CDR3 nucleotides read TGTGCCAGCAGTTTAGAACAGGGGTTGAGCACTGAAGCTTTCTTT. The gene calls are TRBV27 and TRBJ1-1; 7 bases align to TRBD1. V shed 2 bases, J shed 4 bases, and the junction held 7 bases outside the gene matches. The V gene's germline CDR1 is MNHEY and CDR2 SMNVEV (reference sequence). The CDR3 has 15 amino acids.

This rearrangement joins TRBV2 to TRBJ1-6; D not certain. The germline V and J ends were trimmed by 3 bases and 4 bases, with 4 bases remaining between them. Germline V gene data show CDR1 as SNHLY and CDR2 as FYNNEI. The CDR3 is 13 amino acids. CDR3 sequence reads: CASSDRYNSPLHF. The CDR3 DNA follows: TGTGCCAGCAGTGACAGGTATAATTCACCCCTCCACTTT. Full variable domain (rest looked up from reference TRBV2 and TRBJ1-6): EPEVTQTPSHQVTQMGQEVILRCVPISNHLYFYWYRQILGQKVEFLVSFYNNEISEKSEIFDDQFSVERPDGSNFTLKIRSTKLEDSAMYFCASSDRYNSPLHFGNGTRLTVT.

The V and J genes are TRBV7-9 and TRBJ1-1, with D maybe TRBD1 (6 bases). The CDR3 totals 17 residues. CDR1 SEHNR and CDR2 FQNEAQ come from the germline V gene (reference sequence). The germline V and J ends were trimmed by 5 bases and 4 bases, with 23 bases remaining between them. The CDR3 spells CASSPPLRNIGGTEAFF. The CDR3 DNA follows: TGTGCCAGCAGCCCGCCGCTTAGAAATATAGGGGGCACTGAAGCTTTCTTT.

The V gene is TRBV1, the J gene TRBJ2-1; no check of the table's D call, TRBD2, against the DNA was made. TRBV1 is noted as a pseudogene. The CDR3 has 12 amino acids. CDR3 in DNA: TGCACCAGCAGCCAAGCGCGAAATGAGCAGTTCTTC. It translates to CTSSQARNEQFF.

The chain recombines TRBV5-1 with TRBJ2-2; 9 bases agree with TRBD1. With 4 bases clipped from V and 7 bases from J, the junction kept 11 bases outside the gene matches. The CDR3 extends over 16 amino acids. Germline assignment: CDR1 SGHRS and CDR2 YFSETQ. The CDR3 spells CASSPRTGVRGGELFF. DNA of the CDR3: TGCGCCAGCAGCCCAAGGACAGGGGTACGAGGCGGGGAGCTGTTTTTT.

The CDR3 sequence: CASSSGGFTYEQYF. In nucleotides, the CDR3 is TGTGCCAGCAGTAGCGGGGGGTTTACCTACGAGCAGTACTTC. The rearrangement links TRBV6-5 to TRBJ2-7, with 9 bases identical to TRBD2. The ends lost 5 bases at V and 2 bases at J; junction bases unmatched: 4. Per germline, CDR1 MNHEY and CDR2 SVGAGI. The CDR3 extends over 14 amino acids.